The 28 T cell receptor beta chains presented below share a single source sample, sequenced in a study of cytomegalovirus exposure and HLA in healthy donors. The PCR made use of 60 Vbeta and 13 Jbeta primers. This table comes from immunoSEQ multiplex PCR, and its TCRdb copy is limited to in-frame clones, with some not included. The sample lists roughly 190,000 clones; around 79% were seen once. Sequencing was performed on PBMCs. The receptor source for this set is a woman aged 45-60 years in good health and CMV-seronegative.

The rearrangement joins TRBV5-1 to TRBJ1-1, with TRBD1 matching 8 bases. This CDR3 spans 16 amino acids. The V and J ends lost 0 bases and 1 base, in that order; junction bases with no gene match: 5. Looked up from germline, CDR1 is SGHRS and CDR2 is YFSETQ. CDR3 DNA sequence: TGCGCCAGCAGCTTGGCCGTCGGGACAGGGAACACTGAAGCTTTCTTT. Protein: CASSLAVGTGNTEAFF.

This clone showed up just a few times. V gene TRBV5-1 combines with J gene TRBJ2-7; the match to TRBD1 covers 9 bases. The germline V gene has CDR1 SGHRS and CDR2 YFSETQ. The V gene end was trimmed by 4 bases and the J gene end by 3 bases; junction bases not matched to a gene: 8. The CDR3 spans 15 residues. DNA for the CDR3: TGCGCCAGCAGCACAGGGGGCGCCGATGGCTACGAGCAGTACTTC. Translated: CASSTGGADGYEQYF.

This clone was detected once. CDR3 coding DNA: TGTGCCAGCAGTTTGACTAGTATCTACGAGCAGTACTTC. Its protein product is CASSLTSIYEQYF. V and J are TRBV6-6 and TRBJ2-7, with a weak D call TRBD2 (6 bases). Trimming took off 4 bases at V and 3 bases at J, with 10 bases between the two ends. Germline lookup yields CDR1 MNHNY and CDR2 SVGAGI (reference sequence). The CDR3 sequence is 13 residues long.

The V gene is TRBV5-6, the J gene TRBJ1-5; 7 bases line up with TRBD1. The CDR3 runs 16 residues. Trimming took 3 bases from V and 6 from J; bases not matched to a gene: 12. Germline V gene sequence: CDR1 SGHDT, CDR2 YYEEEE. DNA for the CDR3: TGTGCCAGCAGCTCCGCCGACAGGGCGTTCGGTCAGCCCCAGCATTTT. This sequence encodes CASSSADRAFGQPQHF.

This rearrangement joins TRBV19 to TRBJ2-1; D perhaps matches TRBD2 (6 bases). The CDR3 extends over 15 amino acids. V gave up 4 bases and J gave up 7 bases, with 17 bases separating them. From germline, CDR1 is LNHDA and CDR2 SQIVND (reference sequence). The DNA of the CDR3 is TGTGCCAGTAGTAAGAGACTAGGATGGTCGAATGAGCAGTTCTTC. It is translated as CASSKRLGWSNEQFF.

The CDR3 loop reads CASSQEGDQPQHF. The CDR3 nucleotides read TGCGCCAGCAGCCAAGAAGGAGATCAGCCCCAGCATTTT. The chain joins TRBV4-3 to TRBJ1-5, with D hard to call. Trimming cost V 0 bases and J 5 bases, with 5 bases left between them. Germline values: CDR1 LGHNA, CDR2 YSLEER. This CDR3 is 13 amino acids long.

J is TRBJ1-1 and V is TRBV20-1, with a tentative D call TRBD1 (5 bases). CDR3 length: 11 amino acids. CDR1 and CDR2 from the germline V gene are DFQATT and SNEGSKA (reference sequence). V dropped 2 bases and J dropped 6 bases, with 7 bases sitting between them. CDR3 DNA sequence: TGCAGTGCTAGAATGGGGCCTGAAGCTTTCTTT. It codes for CSARMGPEAFF.

The CDR3 region is CASSAHPGGQASYGYTF. DNA of the CDR3: TGTGCCAGCAGCGCCCACCCCGGAGGACAGGCCTCCTATGGCTACACCTTC. This chain connects TRBV9 to TRBJ1-2; TRBD1 matches 7 bases. This CDR3 is 17 amino acids long. J was trimmed by 4 bases and V by 3 bases; bases with no gene match: 15. CDR1 is SGDLS and CDR2 is YYNGEE in the germline V gene.

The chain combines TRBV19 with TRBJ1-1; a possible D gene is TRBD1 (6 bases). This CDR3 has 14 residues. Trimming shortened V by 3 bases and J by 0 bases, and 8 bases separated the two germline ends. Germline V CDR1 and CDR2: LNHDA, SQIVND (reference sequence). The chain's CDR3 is CASSIDRLNTEAFF. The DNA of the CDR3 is TGTGCCAGTAGTATTGACAGGTTGAACACTGAAGCTTTCTTT.

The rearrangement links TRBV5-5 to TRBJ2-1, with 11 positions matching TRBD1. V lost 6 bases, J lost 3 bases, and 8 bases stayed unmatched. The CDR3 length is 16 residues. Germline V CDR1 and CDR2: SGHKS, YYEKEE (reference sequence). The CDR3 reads CASNSRTGGFYNEQFF. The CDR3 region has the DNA TGTGCCAGCAACTCTCGGACAGGGGGCTTCTACAATGAGCAGTTCTTC.

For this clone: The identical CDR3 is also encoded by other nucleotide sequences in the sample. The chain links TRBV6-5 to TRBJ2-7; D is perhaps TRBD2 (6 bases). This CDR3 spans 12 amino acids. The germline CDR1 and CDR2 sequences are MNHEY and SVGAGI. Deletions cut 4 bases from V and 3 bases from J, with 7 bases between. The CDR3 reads CASSFGSYEQYF. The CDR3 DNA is TGTGCCAGCAGTTTCGGGAGCTACGAGCAGTACTTC.

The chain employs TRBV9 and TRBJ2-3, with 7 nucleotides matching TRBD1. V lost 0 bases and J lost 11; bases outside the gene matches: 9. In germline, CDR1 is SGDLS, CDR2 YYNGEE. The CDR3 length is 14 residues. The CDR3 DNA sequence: TGTGCCAGCAGCGTAGTTGGGACAGACGATGGGCAGTATTTT. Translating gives CASSVVGTDDGQYF.

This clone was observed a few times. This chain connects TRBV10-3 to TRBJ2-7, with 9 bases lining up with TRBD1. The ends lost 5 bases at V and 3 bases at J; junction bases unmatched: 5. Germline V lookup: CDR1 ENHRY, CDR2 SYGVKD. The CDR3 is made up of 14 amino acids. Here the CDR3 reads CAISPGTGIYEQYF. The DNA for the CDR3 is TGTGCCATCAGTCCCGGGACAGGGATCTACGAGCAGTACTTC.

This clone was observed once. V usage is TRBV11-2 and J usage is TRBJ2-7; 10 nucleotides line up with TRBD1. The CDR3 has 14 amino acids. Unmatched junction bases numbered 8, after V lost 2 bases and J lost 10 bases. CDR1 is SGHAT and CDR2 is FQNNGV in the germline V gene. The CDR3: CASSLLIRDRGQYF. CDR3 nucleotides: TGTGCCAGCAGCTTATTAATCAGGGACAGGGGACAGTACTTC.

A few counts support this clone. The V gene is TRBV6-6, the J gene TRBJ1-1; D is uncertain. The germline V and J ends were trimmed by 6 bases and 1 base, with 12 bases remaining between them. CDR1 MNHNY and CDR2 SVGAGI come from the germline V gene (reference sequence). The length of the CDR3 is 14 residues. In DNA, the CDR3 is TGTGCCAGCAGAGTCTCGGTCGAGAACACTGAAGCTTTCTTT. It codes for CASRVSVENTEAFF.

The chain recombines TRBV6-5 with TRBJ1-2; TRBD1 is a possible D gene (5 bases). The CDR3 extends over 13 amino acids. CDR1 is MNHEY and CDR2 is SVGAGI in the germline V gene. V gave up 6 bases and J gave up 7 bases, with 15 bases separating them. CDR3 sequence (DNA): TGTGCCAGCAGGCCCCAGGGCGGTTTTGGCTACACCTTC. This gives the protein CASRPQGGFGYTF.

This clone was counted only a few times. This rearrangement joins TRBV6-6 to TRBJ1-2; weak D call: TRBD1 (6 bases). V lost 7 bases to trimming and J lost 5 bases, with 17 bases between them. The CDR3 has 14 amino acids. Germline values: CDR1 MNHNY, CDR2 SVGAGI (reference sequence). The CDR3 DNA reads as TGTGCCAGCACCCTGGACGGTCAGGGGTATGGCTACACCTTC. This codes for CASTLDGQGYGYTF.

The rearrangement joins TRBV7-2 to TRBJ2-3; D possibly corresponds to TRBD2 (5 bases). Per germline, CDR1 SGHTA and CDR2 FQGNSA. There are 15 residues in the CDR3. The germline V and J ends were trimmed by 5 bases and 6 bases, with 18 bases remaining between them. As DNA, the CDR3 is TGTGCCAGCAGCCGAACGGACTCCTTGGTTGATACGCAGTATTTT. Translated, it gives CASSRTDSLVDTQYF.

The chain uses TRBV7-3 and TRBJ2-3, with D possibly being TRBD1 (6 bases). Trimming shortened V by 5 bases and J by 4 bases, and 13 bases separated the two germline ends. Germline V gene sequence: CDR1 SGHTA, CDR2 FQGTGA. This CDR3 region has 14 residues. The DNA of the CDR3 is TGTGCCAGCAGCCCCAGGGGCGGGCCAGATACGCAGTATTTT. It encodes CASSPRGGPDTQYF.

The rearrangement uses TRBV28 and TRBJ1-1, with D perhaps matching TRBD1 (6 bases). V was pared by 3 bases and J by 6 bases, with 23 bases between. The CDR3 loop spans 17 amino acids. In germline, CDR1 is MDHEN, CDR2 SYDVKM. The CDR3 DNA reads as TGTGCCAGCAGTTTTCCATCCTCCGGGACAAAGGGTCCTGAAGCTTTCTTT. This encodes CASSFPSSGTKGPEAFF. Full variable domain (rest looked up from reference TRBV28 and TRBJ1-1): DVKVTQSSRYLVKRTGEKVFLECVQDMDHENMFWYRQDPGLGLRLIYFSYDVKMKEKGDIPEGYSVSREKKERFSLILESASTNQTSMYLCASSFPSSGTKGPEAFFGQGTRLTVV.

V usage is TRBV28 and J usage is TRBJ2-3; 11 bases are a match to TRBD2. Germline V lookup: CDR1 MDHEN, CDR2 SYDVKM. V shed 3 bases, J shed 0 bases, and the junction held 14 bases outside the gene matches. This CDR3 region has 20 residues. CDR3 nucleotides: TGTGCCAGCAGTTTTCTCCCCCTCCGGACTAGCGGGCCTAGCACAGATACGCAGTATTTT. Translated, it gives CASSFLPLRTSGPSTDTQYF.

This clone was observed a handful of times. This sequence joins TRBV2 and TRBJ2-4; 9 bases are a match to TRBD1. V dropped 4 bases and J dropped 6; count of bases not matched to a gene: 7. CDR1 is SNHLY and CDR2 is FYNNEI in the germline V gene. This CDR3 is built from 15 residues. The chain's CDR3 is CASSGGTGTGNIQYF. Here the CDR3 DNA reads TGTGCCAGCAGTGGCGGGACAGGGACTGGAAACATTCAGTACTTC.

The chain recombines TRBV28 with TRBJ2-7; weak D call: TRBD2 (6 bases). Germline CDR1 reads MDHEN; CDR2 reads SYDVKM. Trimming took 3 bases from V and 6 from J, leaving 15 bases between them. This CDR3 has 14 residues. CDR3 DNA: TGTGCCAGCAGTTTTCGCCCGTCGACTAGCGAGCAGTACTTC. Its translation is CASSFRPSTSEQYF.

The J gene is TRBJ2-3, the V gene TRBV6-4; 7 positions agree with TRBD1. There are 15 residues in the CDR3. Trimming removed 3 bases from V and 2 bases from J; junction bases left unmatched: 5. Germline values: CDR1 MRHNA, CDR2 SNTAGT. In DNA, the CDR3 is TGTGCCAGCAGTGAGACAGGGTTCTTCACAGATACGCAGTATTTT. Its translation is CASSETGFFTDTQYF.

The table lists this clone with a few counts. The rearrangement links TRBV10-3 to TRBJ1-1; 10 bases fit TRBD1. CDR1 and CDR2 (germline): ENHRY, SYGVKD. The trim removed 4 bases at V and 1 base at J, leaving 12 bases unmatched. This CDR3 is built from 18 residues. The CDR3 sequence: CAISGRPRDRGSNTEAFF. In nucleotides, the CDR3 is TGTGCCATCAGTGGTCGCCCCCGGGACAGGGGATCGAACACTGAAGCTTTCTTT.

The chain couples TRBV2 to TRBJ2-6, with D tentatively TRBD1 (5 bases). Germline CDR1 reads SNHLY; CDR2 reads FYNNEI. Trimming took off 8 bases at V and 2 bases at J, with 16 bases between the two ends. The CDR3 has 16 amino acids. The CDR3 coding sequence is TGTGCCAGCGGGCCTAGGGCAGGGACTGGGGCCAACGTCCTGACTTTC. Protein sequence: CASGPRAGTGANVLTF.

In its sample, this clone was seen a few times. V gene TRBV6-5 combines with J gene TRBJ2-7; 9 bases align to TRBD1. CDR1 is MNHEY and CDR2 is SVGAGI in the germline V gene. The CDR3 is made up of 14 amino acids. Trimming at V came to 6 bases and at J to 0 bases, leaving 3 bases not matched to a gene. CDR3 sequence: CASRSTGGSYEQYF. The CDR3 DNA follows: TGTGCCAGCAGGTCGACAGGGGGCTCCTACGAGCAGTACTTC.

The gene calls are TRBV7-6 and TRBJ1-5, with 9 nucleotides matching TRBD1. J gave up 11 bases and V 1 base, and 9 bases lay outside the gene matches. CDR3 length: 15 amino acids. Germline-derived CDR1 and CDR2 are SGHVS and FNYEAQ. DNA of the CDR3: TGTGCCAGCAGCTTAGGCGGGACAGGGCTGAAATCCCAGCATTTT. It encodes CASSLGGTGLKSQHF.